Following are 9 T cell receptor beta chains from one sample sequenced in a study of T cells expressing NK-cell markers (dated by TCRdb to the early 2020s). The library was built by means of 5' RACE. Sequencing relied on an Illumina HiSeq 2000. TCRdb reprocessed the reads, reporting each CDR3 protein sequence once and no DNA. The table kept for this sample lists roughly 350,000 distinct CDR3 sequences. Roughly 5.4% of the sample lies in the top ten. What was sequenced was blood T cells: a sorted CD56 or NKG2C T cell subset, CD4+ or CD8+ T cells, or bulk PBMC T cells (not recorded which). The receptor set was obtained from a man aged 18-69 years in good health.

This chain connects TRBV29-1 to TRBJ1-2; checking the TCRdb D call of TRBD1 is not possible without DNA. There are 13 residues in the CDR3. The germline V gene has CDR1 SQVTM and CDR2 ANQGSEA. The CDR3 protein is CSVGGRPEEGYTF. Based on the CDR3 plus reference TRBV29-1 and TRBJ1-2, the full variable domain is SAVISQKPSRDICQRGTSLTIQCQVDSQVTMMFWYRQQPGQSLTLIATANQGSEATYESGFVIDKFPISRPNLTFSTLTVSNMSPEDSSIYLCSVGGRPEEGYTFGSGTRLTVV.

The chain uses TRBV19 and TRBJ2-1; TCRdb selects TRBD2, and the lack of DNA leaves this call unchecked. Looked up from germline, CDR1 is LNHDA and CDR2 is SQIVND (reference sequence). This CDR3 is built from 15 residues. CDR3 residues: CASSPKRGGGNEQFF. The complete variable domain, with remaining parts taken from reference TRBV19 and TRBJ2-1, reads DGGITQSPKYLFRKEGQNVTLSCEQNLNHDAMYWYRQDPGQGLRLIYYSQIVNDFQKGDIAEGYSVSREKKESFPLTVTSAQKNPTAFYLCASSPKRGGGNEQFFGPGTRLTVL.

The chain employs TRBV12-3 or TRBV12-4 and TRBJ2-5; TCRdb lists TRBD2, though no DNA is available to test this call. The CDR3 covers 14 residues. This chain's CDR3 is CASSLGSGGETQYF.

The chain has TRBV6-1 and TRBJ1-6; without DNA, the TCRdb call of TRBD1 cannot be checked. Germline V gene lookup returns CDR1 MNHNS and CDR2 SASEGT. The CDR3 is made up of 13 amino acids. CDR3 in amino acids: CATTGQNNSPLHF.

The chain couples TRBV2 to TRBJ1-5. The CDR3 loop spans 13 amino acids. CDR1 and CDR2 from the germline V gene are SNHLY and FYNNEI. This CDR3 is CASSVEYNQPQHF.

The CDR3 sequence: CASSRTINEKLFF. The rearrangement uses TRBV7-6 and TRBJ1-4. Germline V gene sequence: CDR1 SGHVS, CDR2 FNYEAQ. There are 13 residues in the CDR3.

This chain connects TRBV20-1 to TRBJ2-7. The V gene's germline CDR1 is DFQATT and CDR2 SNEGSKA (reference sequence). This CDR3 region has 15 residues. CDR3 sequence reads: CSAAKAGISSYEQYF.

The V gene is TRBV20-1, the J gene TRBJ2-2; without DNA, the TCRdb call of TRBD2 cannot be checked. CDR3 size: 15 residues. CDR1 and CDR2 from the germline V gene are DFQATT and SNEGSKA (reference sequence). Here the CDR3 reads CSASDIAGVTGELFF.

The J gene is TRBJ1-1, the V gene TRBV6-1; TCRdb proposes TRBD1, but this gene call is untestable without DNA. Per germline, CDR1 MNHNS and CDR2 SASEGT. The CDR3 loop spans 14 amino acids. The CDR3 reads CASTIRAANTEAFF.